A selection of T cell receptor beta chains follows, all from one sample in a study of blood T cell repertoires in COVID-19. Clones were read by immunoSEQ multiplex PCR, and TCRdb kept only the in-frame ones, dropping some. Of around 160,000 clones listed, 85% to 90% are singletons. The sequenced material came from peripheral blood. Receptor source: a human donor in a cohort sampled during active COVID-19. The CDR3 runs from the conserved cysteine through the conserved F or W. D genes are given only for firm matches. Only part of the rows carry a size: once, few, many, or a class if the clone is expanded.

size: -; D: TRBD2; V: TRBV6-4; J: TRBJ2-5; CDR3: CASSDSCGGHQETQYF; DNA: TGTGCCAGCAGTGACTCATGCGGGGGGCACCAAGAGACCCAGTACTTC
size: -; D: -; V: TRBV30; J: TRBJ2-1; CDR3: CAWSQPMWTAQPYNEQFF; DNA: TGTGCCTGGAGTCAACCAATGTGGACAGCACAACCCTACAATGAGCAGTTCTTC
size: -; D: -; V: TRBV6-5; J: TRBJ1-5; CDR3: CASSPDGIGNQPQHF; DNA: TGTGCCAGCAGTCCGGACGGGATAGGCAATCAGCCCCAGCATTTT
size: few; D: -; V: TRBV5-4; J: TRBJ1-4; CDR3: CASSLPGLGEKLFF; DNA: TGTGCCAGCAGCTTGCCAGGGCTTGGAGAAAAACTGTTTTTT
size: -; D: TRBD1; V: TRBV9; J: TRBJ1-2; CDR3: CASSVDGQGYGYTF; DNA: TGTGCCAGCAGCGTAGACGGACAGGGCTATGGCTACACCTTC
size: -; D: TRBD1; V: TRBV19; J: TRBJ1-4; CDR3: CASRKTGGSEKLFF; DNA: TGTGCCAGTAGGAAGACAGGGGGTAGTGAAAAACTGTTTTTT
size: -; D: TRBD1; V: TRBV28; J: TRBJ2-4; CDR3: CASSKQGSGSIQYF; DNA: TGTGCCAGCAGCAAACAGGGGTCGGGGAGCATTCAGTACTTC
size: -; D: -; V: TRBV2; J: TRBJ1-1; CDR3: CASSEEQGMAAFF; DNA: TGTGCCAGCAGTGAAGAACAGGGTATGGCGGCTTTCTTT
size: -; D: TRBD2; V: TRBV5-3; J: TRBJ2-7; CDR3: CARSLSCGGAWVPYEQYF; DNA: TGTGCCAGAAGCTTGAGTTGCGGGGGGGCATGGGTACCCTACGAGCAGTACTTC
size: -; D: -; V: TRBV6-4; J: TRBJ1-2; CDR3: CASSRDIGGGYTF; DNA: TGTGCCAGCAGTAGGGACATAGGAGGCGGCTACACCTTC
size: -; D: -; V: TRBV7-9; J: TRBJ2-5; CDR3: CASSFGGDVETQYF; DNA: TGTGCCAGCAGCTTCGGAGGGGACGTCGAGACCCAGTACTTC
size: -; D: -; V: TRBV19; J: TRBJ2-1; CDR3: CASSIRASGMGMGEQFF; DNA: TGTGCCAGTAGTATAAGAGCCAGCGGAATGGGTATGGGTGAGCAGTTCTTC
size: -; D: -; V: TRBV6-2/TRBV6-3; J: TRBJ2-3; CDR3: CASSTGRVTDTQYF; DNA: TGTGCCAGCAGTACCGGTCGGGTAACAGATACGCAGTATTTT
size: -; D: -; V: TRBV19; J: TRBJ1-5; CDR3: CASSMESNQPQHF; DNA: TGTGCCAGTAGTATGGAGAGCAATCAGCCCCAGCATTTT
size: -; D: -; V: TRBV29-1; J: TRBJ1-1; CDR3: CSVEYPAPSPGGAFF; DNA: TGCAGCGTTGAATATCCCGCGCCCTCCCCAGGAGGAGCTTTCTTT
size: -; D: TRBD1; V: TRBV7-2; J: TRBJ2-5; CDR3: CASKRGGGETQYF; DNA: TGTGCCAGCAAAAGAGGGGGCGGAGAGACCCAGTACTTC
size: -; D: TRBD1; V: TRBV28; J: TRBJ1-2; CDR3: CASSVQGAYGYTF; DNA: TGTGCCAGCAGTGTACAGGGGGCTTACGGCTACACCTTC
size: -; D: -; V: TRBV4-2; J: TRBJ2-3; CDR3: CASSQVGGSTDTQYF; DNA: TGTGCCAGCAGCCAAGTAGGCGGGAGCACAGATACGCAGTATTTT
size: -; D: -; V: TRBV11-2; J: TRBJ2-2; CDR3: CAVKRDLITGELFF; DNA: TGTGCCGTGAAAAGGGACTTGATCACCGGGGAGCTGTTTTTT
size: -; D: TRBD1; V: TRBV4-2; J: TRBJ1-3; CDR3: CASSQDWLPDRGVGNTIYF; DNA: TGTGCCAGCAGCCAAGATTGGCTCCCGGACAGGGGAGTTGGAAACACCATATATTTT
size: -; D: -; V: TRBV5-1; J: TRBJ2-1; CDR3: CASSPNQAQISYNEQFF; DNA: TGCGCCAGCAGCCCTAACCAGGCCCAAATAAGCTACAATGAGCAGTTCTTC
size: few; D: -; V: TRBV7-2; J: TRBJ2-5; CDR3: CASSPSGQLQETQYF; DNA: TGTGCCAGCAGCCCCAGCGGACAGCTGCAAGAGACCCAGTACTTC
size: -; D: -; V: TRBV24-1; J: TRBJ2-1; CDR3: CATGASSPYNEQFF; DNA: TGTGCCACGGGGGCCTCGAGCCCCTACAATGAGCAGTTCTTC
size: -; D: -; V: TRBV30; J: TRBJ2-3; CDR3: CAWSPRLGSRTDTQYF; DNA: TGTGCCTGGAGTCCCCGACTAGGAAGCCGCACAGATACGCAGTATTTT
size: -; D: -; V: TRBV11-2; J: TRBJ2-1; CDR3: CASVEERAYNEQFF; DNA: TGTGCCAGCGTTGAGGAGCGGGCCTACAATGAGCAGTTCTTC
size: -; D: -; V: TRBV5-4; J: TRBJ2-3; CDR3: CASSLGQGGGDTQYF; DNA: TGTGCCAGCAGCTTGGGACAGGGAGGAGGAGATACGCAGTATTTT
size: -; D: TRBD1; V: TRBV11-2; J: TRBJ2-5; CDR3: CASTSRHRGRRETQYF; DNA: TGTGCCAGCACCAGCCGGCACAGGGGGCGCCGGGAGACCCAGTACTTC
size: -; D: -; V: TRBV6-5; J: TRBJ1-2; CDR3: CASSSPVTYGYTF; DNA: TGTGCCAGCAGTTCCCCGGTGACTTATGGCTACACCTTC
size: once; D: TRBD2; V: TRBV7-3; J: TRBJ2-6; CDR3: CASSSTPSGASGANVLTF; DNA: TGTGCCAGCAGCTCTACGCCTAGCGGGGCCTCTGGGGCCAACGTCCTGACTTTC
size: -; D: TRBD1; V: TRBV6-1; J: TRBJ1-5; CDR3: CASSEDRGYQPQHF; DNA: TGTGCCAGCAGTGAAGACAGGGGCTATCAGCCCCAGCATTTT
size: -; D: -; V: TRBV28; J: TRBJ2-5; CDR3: CASSSTGTDVGGTQYF; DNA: TGTGCCAGCAGTTCTACCGGGACCGATGTGGGGGGGACCCAGTACTTC
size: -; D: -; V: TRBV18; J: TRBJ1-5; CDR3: CASSPLAPGTNNQPQHF; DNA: TGTGCCAGCTCACCACTAGCACCCGGGACAAACAATCAGCCCCAGCATTTT
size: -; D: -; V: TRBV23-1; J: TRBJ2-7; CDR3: CASSPIRGGRDEQYF; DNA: TGCGCCAGCAGCCCTATAAGGGGGGGGCGCGACGAGCAGTACTTC
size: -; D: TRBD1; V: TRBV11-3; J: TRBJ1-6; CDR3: CASSYPRGRVVSYNSPLHF; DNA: TGTGCCAGCAGCTACCCCAGGGGGCGCGTAGTTTCCTATAATTCACCCCTCCACTTT
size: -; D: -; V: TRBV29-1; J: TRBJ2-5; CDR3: CSGGRGEETQYF; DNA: TGCAGCGGTGGCAGGGGAGAAGAGACCCAGTACTTC
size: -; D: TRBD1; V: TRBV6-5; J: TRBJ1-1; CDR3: CASSRGGTGNPEAFF; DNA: TGTGCCAGCAGCCGCGGGGGGACAGGGAACCCTGAAGCTTTCTTT
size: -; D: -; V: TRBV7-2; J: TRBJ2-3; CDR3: CASSLGSMSTDTQYF; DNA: TGTGCCAGCAGCTTAGGGTCTATGAGCACAGATACGCAGTATTTT
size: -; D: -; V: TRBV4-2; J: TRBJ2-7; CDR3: CASSQGGAGRWSHYEQYF; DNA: TGTGCCAGCAGCCAAGGTGGGGCAGGGCGGTGGTCCCACTACGAGCAGTACTTC
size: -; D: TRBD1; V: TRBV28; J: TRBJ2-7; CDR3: CASTRPGQGAYEQYF; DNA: TGTGCCAGCACGAGACCGGGACAGGGGGCGTACGAGCAGTACTTC
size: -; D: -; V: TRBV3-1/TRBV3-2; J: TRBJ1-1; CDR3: CASSPLSQMENTEAFF; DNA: TGTGCCAGCAGCCCACTTAGCCAGATGGAGAACACTGAAGCTTTCTTT
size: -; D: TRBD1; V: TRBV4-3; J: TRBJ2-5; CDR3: CASSQDLETGRGETQYF; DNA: TGCGCCAGCAGCCAAGATCTTGAGACAGGGCGTGGAGAGACCCAGTACTTC
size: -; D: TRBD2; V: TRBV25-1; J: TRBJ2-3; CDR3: CASSEPSGLAGGPDTQYF; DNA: TGTGCCAGCAGTGAACCCTCGGGACTAGCGGGAGGGCCGGATACGCAGTATTTT
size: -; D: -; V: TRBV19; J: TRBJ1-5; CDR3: CASSGTGNQPQHF; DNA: TGTGCCAGTAGTGGCACAGGGAATCAGCCCCAGCATTTT